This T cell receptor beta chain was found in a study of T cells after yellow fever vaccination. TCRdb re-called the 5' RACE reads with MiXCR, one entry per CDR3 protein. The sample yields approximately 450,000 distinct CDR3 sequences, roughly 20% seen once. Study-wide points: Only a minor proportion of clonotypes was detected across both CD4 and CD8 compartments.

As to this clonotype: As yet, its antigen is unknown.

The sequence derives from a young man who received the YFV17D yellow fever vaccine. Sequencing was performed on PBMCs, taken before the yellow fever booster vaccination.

The DNA for the CDR3 is TGTGCCAGCAGCTTGTGGAATTCAGATACGCAGTATTTT. Amino acid sequence: CASSLWNSDTQYF. The J gene is TRBJ2-3, the V gene TRBV5-5; D remains unclear. The CDR3 length is 13 residues. The germline V and J ends were trimmed by 1 base and 4 bases, with 7 bases remaining between them. Looked up from germline, CDR1 is SGHKS and CDR2 is YYEKEE (reference sequence).